This TCR beta chain was documented in a study of CD8 T cells in ankylosing spondylitis. Study-level results: According to the report, clones linked to the disease were significantly enriched in matched synovial fluid samples taken from ankylosing spondylitis patients.

TCRdb re-analysed the 5' RACE reads in MiXCR, keeping a single row per CDR3 protein. The sample consists of around 160,000 distinct CDR3 sequences, 11% of them appearing once. V shed 1 base and J 3 bases; nucleotides not matched to a gene: 6. From germline, CDR1 is MNHEY and CDR2 SVGAGI. The CDR3 is 16 amino acids. This clonotype was picked up many times. What it binds is unknown. This clonotype originated in a male donor with ankylosing spondylitis or in good health (not recorded which). The sequenced material came from blood, either unsorted or a sorted T cell fraction (not recorded which). The V call is TRBV6-5, the J call TRBJ1-5; 7 bases match TRBD1. CDR3 nucleotide sequence: TGTGCCAGCAGTTACTGGAGGACAGGACACAATCAGCCCCAGCATTTT. Protein sequence: CASSYWRTGHNQPQHF.